This paragraph covers one TCR beta chain sequence. Antigen: not known. This specimen comes from a study of cytomegalovirus exposure and HLA in healthy donors. Study overall: An analysis done earlier identified 95 million to 140 million unique TCR beta sequences from about 179 million T cells.

Study-wide results and limits: Across donors, most TCRs were seen rarely, yet some public ones were widespread. Across all donors, roughly uniform sequencing depth was an assumption of the presence/absence analyses.

Both 60 Vbeta primers and 13 Jbeta primers went into the PCR. The protocol was immunoSEQ multiplex PCR, while the TCRdb copy is restricted to in-frame clones and leaves out a portion. The sample holds fewer than 130,000 clones, around four fifths seen once. The sample consisted of PBMCs. The sequence was obtained from a man aged 30 to 39 in good health and CMV-seropositive.

CDR3 region: CASSLSGGLYNEQFF. The CDR3 region has the DNA TGTGCCAGCAGCCTTAGCGGGGGGTTATACAATGAGCAGTTCTTC. The rearrangement uses TRBV11-2 and TRBJ2-1; TRBD2 matches 10 bases. Trimming cost V 5 bases and J 4 bases; bases outside gene matches: 5. The CDR3 contains 15 residues. Germline V gene lookup returns CDR1 SGHAT and CDR2 FQNNGV. The full variable domain, with the rest looked up from reference TRBV11-2 and TRBJ2-1, is EAGVAQSPRYKIIEKRQSVAFWCNPISGHATLYWYQQILGQGPKLLIQFQNNGVVDDSQLPKDRFSAERLKGVDSTLKIQPAKLEDSAVYLCASSLSGGLYNEQFFGPGTRLTVL.